This is a list of T cell receptor beta chains from one sample in a study of beta chain features in type 1 diabetes. TCRdb's copy holds only in-frame clones and misses some; the assay was immunoSEQ multiplex PCR. The sample has tens of thousands of clones, approximately 32% seen once. Material for sequencing was stem cell memory CD4+ T cells from blood. These receptors were obtained from a woman under 30 in good health. CDR3s include the opening cysteine and the closing phenylalanine or tryptophan. D genes are given only for firm matches. Clone size is given for some rows only: seen once, a few or many times, or a class if the clone is expanded.

j_call	v_call	cdr3_length	d_call	clone_size	cdr3_aa	cdr3_nt
TRBJ1-2	TRBV7-8	12	NA	few	CASSLEERGYTF	TGTGCCAGCAGCTTAGAAGAGAGAGGCTACACCTTC
TRBJ1-2	TRBV7-2	15	TRBD1	NA	CASSLAPGQGYGYTF	TGTGCCAGCAGCTTAGCCCCGGGACAGGGGTATGGCTACACCTTC
TRBJ2-5	TRBV11-2	11	NA	few	CASSSQETQYF	TGTGCCAGCAGTTCACAAGAGACCCAGTACTTC
TRBJ2-2	TRBV7-9	15	TRBD2	NA	CASTSGASNTGELFF	TGTGCCAGTACTAGCGGGGCTTCGAACACCGGGGAGCTGTTTTTT
TRBJ1-5	TRBV15	14	NA	NA	CATSISTGNQPQHF	TGTGCCACCTCCATTTCGACAGGAAATCAGCCCCAGCATTTT
TRBJ2-3	TRBV5-1	15	NA	NA	CASSRGDKSTDTQYF	TGCGCCAGCAGCCGAGGGGACAAAAGCACAGATACGCAGTATTTT
TRBJ2-3	TRBV5-6	17	TRBD2	NA	CASSSRASGRGTDTQYF	TGTGCCAGCAGCTCCCGGGCTAGCGGCCGCGGCACAGATACGCAGTATTTT
TRBJ2-5	TRBV5-1	16	TRBD1	NA	CASSLAGTGDGETQYF	TGCGCCAGCAGCTTGGCCGGGACAGGGGATGGAGAGACCCAGTACTTC
TRBJ2-1	TRBV6-5	15	NA	few	CASSYSSSDRNEQFF	TGTGCCAGCAGTTACTCGAGTAGCGATAGGAATGAGCAGTTCTTC
TRBJ2-3	TRBV18	17	TRBD1	NA	CASSPPGQGANTDTQYF	TGTGCCAGCTCACCACCGGGACAGGGGGCGAACACAGATACGCAGTATTTT
TRBJ2-7	TRBV2	11	NA	once	CASSPRYEQYF	TGTGCCAGCAGTCCTCGGTACGAGCAGTACTTC
TRBJ2-3	TRBV25-1	15	NA	few	CASSQPGPKTDTQYF	TGTGCCAGCAGTCAGCCAGGCCCTAAGACGGATACGCAGTATTTT
TRBJ2-5	TRBV5-7	13	NA	NA	CASSWSVVETQYF	TGTGCCAGCAGCTGGAGTGTAGTAGAGACCCAGTACTTC
TRBJ2-2	TRBV6-5	11	NA	few	CASKGLRELFF	TGTGCCAGCAAGGGGTTGAGGGAGCTGTTTTTT
TRBJ2-3	TRBV11-2	13	NA	few	CASSLEIRDTQYF	TGTGCCAGCAGCTTGGAGATCCGGGATACGCAGTATTTT
TRBJ1-1	TRBV9	18	TRBD1	NA	CASSAPPGTGSRSTEAFF	TGTGCCAGCAGCGCTCCCCCCGGGACAGGGTCGAGGAGCACTGAAGCTTTCTTT
TRBJ2-3	TRBV27	17	TRBD2	NA	CASSLAPGLAPGDTQYF	TGTGCCAGCAGCCTAGCCCCCGGACTAGCGCCAGGGGATACGCAGTATTTT
TRBJ2-1	TRBV10-3	14	TRBD2	NA	CAINPGTRLNEQFF	TGTGCCATCAACCCCGGGACTAGGCTCAATGAGCAGTTCTTC
TRBJ2-1	TRBV10-3	13	NA	many	CAISVSSTYNQFF	TGTGCCATCAGTGTTTCCTCGACTTATAACCAGTTCTTC
TRBJ1-6	TRBV7-9	9	NA	many	CAAGSPLHF	TGTGCAGCCGGTTCACCCCTCCACTTT
TRBJ2-3	TRBV6-4	15	TRBD1	NA	CASSDEQGPTDTQYF	TGTGCCAGCAGTGACGAACAGGGGCCCACAGATACGCAGTATTTT
TRBJ1-2	TRBV4-1	15	NA	few	CASSRVGSIPYGYTF	TGCGCCAGCAGCCGTGTCGGGTCAATTCCCTATGGCTACACCTTC
TRBJ2-7	TRBV4-1	16	NA	NA	CASSHLPGLNSYEQYF	TGCGCCAGCAGCCATCTGCCGGGACTGAACTCCTACGAGCAGTACTTC
TRBJ1-2	TRBV5-1	16	NA	NA	CASSLLWGRQAGGYTF	TGCGCCAGCAGCTTGTTGTGGGGGCGACAGGCGGGTGGCTACACCTTC
TRBJ2-5	TRBV9	16	TRBD1	NA	CASSVLPGQGKETQYF	TGTGCCAGCAGCGTTCTACCCGGACAGGGTAAAGAGACCCAGTACTTC
TRBJ2-3	TRBV15	17	TRBD1	NA	CATSGSGTGGFTDTQYF	TGTGCCACCAGCGGCTCCGGGACAGGGGGATTCACAGATACGCAGTATTTT
TRBJ2-3	TRBV7-2	16	NA	NA	CASTQIEISSTDTQYF	TGTGCCAGCACCCAAATAGAGATTTCTAGCACAGATACGCAGTATTTT
TRBJ1-1	TRBV14	13	NA	NA	CASSRGGNTEAFF	TGTGCCAGCAGTAGGGGGGGGAACACTGAAGCTTTCTTT
TRBJ2-3	TRBV5-1	14	TRBD1	few	CASTDRGLTDTQYF	TGCGCCAGCACGGACAGGGGGCTCACAGATACGCAGTATTTT
TRBJ2-7	TRBV7-2	15	TRBD2	few	CASSYRGGAAYEQYF	TGTGCCAGCAGCTACCGCGGGGGGGCCGCCTACGAGCAGTACTTC
TRBJ2-3	TRBV29-1	11	NA	few	CSVERQGHYYF	TGCAGCGTTGAAAGGCAGGGACATTACTATTTT
TRBJ2-3	TRBV6-5	15	NA	NA	CASSYRDSSTDTQYF	TGTGCCAGCAGTTACCGGGACTCTAGCACAGATACGCAGTATTTT
TRBJ1-3	TRBV13	14	NA	NA	CASSLAGAGNTIYF	TGTGCCAGCAGCTTAGCAGGCGCAGGAAACACCATATATTTT
TRBJ1-1	TRBV20-1	11	NA	NA	CSAIRGTEAFF	TGCAGTGCTATCAGGGGCACTGAAGCTTTCTTT
TRBJ2-2	TRBV9	14	TRBD1	few	CASSGTGDTGELFF	TGTGCCAGCAGCGGGACAGGGGACACCGGGGAGCTGTTTTTT
TRBJ2-5	TRBV7-2	13	TRBD2	few	CASSLWTSGAAYF	TGTGCCAGCAGCTTATGGACTAGCGGTGCCGCGTACTTC
TRBJ1-2	TRBV20-1	11	NA	NA	CSAAQGNGYTF	TGCAGTGCTGCCCAGGGGAATGGCTACACCTTC
TRBJ2-2	TRBV2	14	TRBD1	NA	CASMTGSSTGELFF	TGTGCCAGCATGACAGGGTCGTCCACCGGGGAGCTGTTTTTT
TRBJ2-1	TRBV5-1	15	NA	NA	CASSEGAGSYNEQFF	TGCGCCAGCAGCGAAGGGGCCGGCTCCTACAATGAGCAGTTCTTC
TRBJ2-7	TRBV27	14	TRBD1	NA	CASAQGTGSYEQYF	TGTGCCAGCGCCCAAGGGACAGGCTCCTACGAGCAGTACTTC
TRBJ2-1	TRBV5-4	15	TRBD2	many	CASSPSGTSYNEQFF	TGTGCCAGCAGCCCTAGCGGAACCTCCTACAATGAGCAGTTCTTC
TRBJ2-2	TRBV11-2	13	NA	once	CASSRQHTGELFF	TGTGCCAGCAGCCGACAGCACACCGGGGAGCTGTTTTTT
TRBJ2-1	TRBV20-1	11	TRBD1	NA	CSPQGANEQFF	TGCAGTCCGCAGGGGGCTAATGAGCAGTTCTTC
TRBJ2-7	TRBV7-9	14	TRBD2	NA	CASSLAGREREQYF	TGTGCCAGCAGCTTAGCGGGGAGGGAGCGCGAGCAGTACTTC
TRBJ2-1	TRBV18	13	TRBD2	NA	CASSPGLANEQFF	TGTGCCAGCTCACCCGGACTAGCGAATGAGCAGTTCTTC
TRBJ1-4	TRBV5-6	15	TRBD1	NA	CASSLLGRGNEKLFF	TGTGCCAGCAGCTTGTTGGGCAGGGGGAATGAAAAACTGTTTTTT
TRBJ2-7	TRBV7-8	14	TRBD1	NA	CASSLEGQGYEQYF	TGTGCCAGCAGCTTAGAGGGACAGGGCTACGAGCAGTACTTC
TRBJ1-2	TRBV6-5	14	TRBD1	few	CASRPGTGNYGYTF	TGTGCCAGCAGACCCGGGACAGGGAACTATGGCTACACCTTC
TRBJ2-3	TRBV18	17	TRBD2	NA	CASSPRGTSGFTDTQYF	TGTGCCAGCTCACCGAGAGGGACTAGCGGGTTCACAGATACGCAGTATTTT
TRBJ2-3	TRBV11-2	14	NA	NA	CASSSSTGTDTQYF	TGTGCCAGCAGCTCGTCCACTGGCACAGATACGCAGTATTTT
TRBJ2-7	TRBV20-1	11	NA	NA	CSALRSYEQYF	TGCAGTGCACTACGGTCCTACGAGCAGTACTTC
TRBJ1-6	TRBV5-1	16	TRBD1	NA	CASSLGTGAANSPLHF	TGCGCCAGCAGCTTGGGTACAGGGGCGGCGAATTCACCCCTCCACTTT
TRBJ2-7	TRBV5-1	15	NA	NA	CASSFTRDSTYEQYF	TGCGCCAGCAGCTTCACCCGGGACTCCACCTACGAGCAGTACTTC
TRBJ2-7	TRBV2	14	TRBD1	NA	CASMAGTVSYEQYF	TGTGCCAGCATGGCTGGGACAGTCTCCTACGAGCAGTACTTC
TRBJ2-1	TRBV7-2	13	NA	many	CASSQTRYNEQFF	TGTGCCAGCAGCCAGACTCGATACAATGAGCAGTTCTTC
TRBJ2-1	TRBV30	16	NA	few	CAWSHIGISSYNEQFF	TGTGCCTGGAGTCATATCGGGATTAGCTCCTACAATGAGCAGTTCTTC
TRBJ2-1	TRBV5-8	13	TRBD1	few	CATNRGSYNEQFF	TGTGCCACTAACAGGGGCTCCTACAATGAGCAGTTCTTC
TRBJ1-2	TRBV13	13	NA	few	CASSSPSRGGYTF	TGTGCCAGCAGCTCCCCGAGCCGGGGTGGCTACACCTTC
TRBJ1-3	TRBV7-3	14	TRBD1	NA	CASSLGTGGNTIYF	TGTGCCAGCAGCTTAGGGACAGGAGGAAACACCATATATTTT